This T cell receptor (beta chain) was identified in a study of a mutant IDH1 vaccine in newly diagnosed glioma. Time point defined: baseline, week 1 (first vaccination visit). Treatment meaning: pre-vaccination baseline after standard-of-care therapy. Data came from immunoSEQ multiplex PCR; TCRdb stores just in-frame clones and leaves some out. The data contain 85,000 to 100,000 clones, around three quarters of them singletons. V lost 10 bases and J 4 bases, leaving 19 bases between the germline ends. Per the germline V gene, CDR1 is LGHNA and CDR2 is YSLEER. The CDR3 extends over 14 amino acids. The source was PBMCs, collected from a glioma patient treated with radiotherapy, temozolomide or both. This TCR was sampled from a man between 40 and 49 years old with glioma. This rearrangement joins TRBV4-3 to TRBJ2-5, with D perhaps matching TRBD2 (5 bases). DNA for the CDR3: TGCGCCACCGACGTCAGGACTCCCCGAGAGACCCAGTACTTC. Amino acids: CATDVRTPRETQYF.